These T cell receptor beta chains were read from a single sample in a study of post-analysis software for immune sequencing data. MiXCR, applied by TCRdb to the PCR reads, yields one record per CDR3 protein. The profile shows about 770,000 distinct CDR3 sequences, about 43% of them singletons. Sequenced sample: blood. The receptors come from a girl between 10 and 17 years old with multiple sclerosis. The CDR3 runs from the conserved cysteine through the conserved F or W. The D gene is left open where the match is weak. A clone size is listed for some rows: how often the clone was seen (once, few, many), or a class if it is expanded.

NA	TRBV6-6	TRBJ1-2	17	TRBD1	TGTGCCAGCAGTTACGGAAGCCCCCCGGACAGGGGCTCCGGCTACACCTTC	CASSYGSPPDRGSGYTF
few	TRBV6-5	TRBJ2-7	16	TRBD2	TGTGCCAGCAGTTACTCGACGACTAGCGGAGCCTACGAGCAGTACTTC	CASSYSTTSGAYEQYF
NA	TRBV6-2/TRBV6-3	TRBJ2-1	15	TRBD1	TGTGCCAGCAGTCACGACAGGGTCCTTTACAATGAGCAGTTCTTC	CASSHDRVLYNEQFF
few	TRBV4-1	TRBJ1-2	16	TRBD1	TGCGCCAGCAGCCAAGAGTTGCAGGGGGCGGACTATGGCTACACCTTC	CASSQELQGADYGYTF
few	TRBV14	TRBJ2-1	13	TRBD1	TGTGCCAGCAGTCCCGACAGGGTGAATGAGCAGTTCTTC	CASSPDRVNEQFF
NA	TRBV5-1	TRBJ2-3	17	TRBD2	TGCGCCAGCTCCCCCACCCTAACTAGCGGCCTCCGAGATACGCAGTATTTT	CASSPTLTSGLRDTQYF
NA	TRBV20-1	TRBJ2-3	13	TRBD2	TGCAGTGCTAGCGGAGCGGGGACAGATACGCAGTATTTT	CSASGAGTDTQYF
NA	TRBV9	TRBJ2-1	15	TRBD2	TGTGCCAGCAGCGCTAGCGGGGTTTCCTACAATGAGCAGTTCTTC	CASSASGVSYNEQFF
few	TRBV12-3/TRBV12-4	TRBJ2-5	15	TRBD2	TGTGCCAGCAGTCAACCGACTAGCGGCCAAGAGACCCAGTACTTC	CASSQPTSGQETQYF
NA	TRBV4-2	TRBJ2-1	13	NA	TGTGCCAGCAGCCAAGAGGGTGGGAATGAGCAGTTCTTC	CASSQEGGNEQFF
NA	TRBV27	TRBJ2-1	16	NA	TGTGCCAGCAGTTTAATTTGGGGGGTGACCGGGGATGAGCAGTTCTTC	CASSLIWGVTGDEQFF
few	TRBV14	TRBJ2-5	18	NA	TGTGCCAGCAGCCTCAAAGAGGGAGGCAGCCCGGCCCAAGAGGCCCAGTACTTC	CASSLKEGGSPAQEAQYF
NA	TRBV5-1	TRBJ2-2	15	NA	TGCGCCAGCAGGCCCACTAGCTCTAACACCGGGGAGCTGTTTTTT	CASRPTSSNTGELFF
NA	TRBV12-3/TRBV12-4	TRBJ2-5	18	TRBD2	TGTGCCAGCAGTTGGGACAGGTGGGCTAGCGGGGGTCAAGAGACCCAGTACTTC	CASSWDRWASGGQETQYF
NA	TRBV7-9	TRBJ2-3	13	NA	TGTGCCAGCAGCTTACCGTCGCCCGATACGCAGTATTTT	CASSLPSPDTQYF
NA	TRBV20-1	TRBJ2-1	14	NA	TGCAGTGCTGGTTCAGGGACCCTGTGGAATGAGCAGTTCTTC	CSAGSGTLWNEQFF
few	TRBV6-6	TRBJ2-5	15	NA	TGTGCCAGCAGGCCCCTAGCGCCCTACCAAGAGACCCAGTACTTC	CASRPLAPYQETQYF
NA	TRBV7-2	TRBJ2-7	19	TRBD1	TGTGCCAGCAGCTTAGGAGAGACCTGGGACAGGGGCCGCCCCTACGAGCAGTACTTC	CASSLGETWDRGRPYEQYF
NA	TRBV4-3	TRBJ2-3	14	NA	TGCGCCAGCAGCCAAGAGTTCCGGGGAGGTACGCAGTATTTT	CASSQEFRGGTQYF
few	TRBV20-1	TRBJ2-7	18	TRBD2	TGCAGTGCTAGAGATGGGGCGACCGCGGGAGGGCATCCCTACGAGCAGTACTTC	CSARDGATAGGHPYEQYF
NA	TRBV12-3/TRBV12-4	TRBJ2-1	16	NA	TGTGCCAGCAGCTGGACTACCCAGGGGGGATACAATGAGCAGTTCTTC	CASSWTTQGGYNEQFF
few	TRBV4-3	TRBJ2-7	14	NA	TGCGCCAGCAGCCAAGACCGGGCCAACTACGAGCAGTACTTC	CASSQDRANYEQYF
few	TRBV9	TRBJ1-2	19	TRBD1	TGTGCCAGCAGCGTAGCCCCTCAACTTACAGGGGCTGGAGGCTATGGCTACACCTTC	CASSVAPQLTGAGGYGYTF
NA	TRBV27	TRBJ2-3	13	NA	TGTGCCAGCAGTTTAGGTGACGGAGATACGCAGTATTTT	CASSLGDGDTQYF
NA	TRBV7-3	TRBJ1-1	13	NA	TGTGCCAGCAGCTTACAGTGGGACACTGAAGCTTTCTTT	CASSLQWDTEAFF
few	TRBV4-1	TRBJ1-4	16	NA	TGCGCCAGCAGCCTCGGAAGTGGATCAACTAATGAAAAACTGTTTTTT	CASSLGSGSTNEKLFF
NA	TRBV7-2	TRBJ2-7	15	NA	TGTGCCAGCAGCGTCGACCGGGCCCTGCCCTACGAGCAGTACTTC	CASSVDRALPYEQYF
few	TRBV20-1	TRBJ2-7	15	NA	TGCAGTGCTAGACCTGACAGCCTCGGGGGCTACGAGCAGTACTTC	CSARPDSLGGYEQYF
few	TRBV4-3	TRBJ1-2	16	NA	TGCGCCAGCAGCCAAGAGATATCCGGGGCTCGCTATGGCTACACCTTC	CASSQEISGARYGYTF
NA	TRBV6-6	TRBJ1-1	15	TRBD1	TGTGCCAGCACGCGCAGGGGGGAGGGGAGCACTGAAGCTTTCTTT	CASTRRGEGSTEAFF
NA	TRBV20-1	TRBJ2-1	15	TRBD2	TGCAGTGCTAGTAAAGCCGGGACTAGCTTCGGGGAGCAGTTCTTC	CSASKAGTSFGEQFF
few	TRBV14	TRBJ2-5	15	NA	TGTGCCAGCAGCCAATCTATCCCATCTCAAGAGACCCAGTACTTC	CASSQSIPSQETQYF
once	TRBV13	TRBJ2-7	16	NA	TGTGCCAGCAGCTTATTGGACAGCCACAGCACGTACGAGCAGTACTTC	CASSLLDSHSTYEQYF
few	TRBV20-1	TRBJ2-1	14	NA	TGCAGTGCCCAAGGACTTCCCCCCTACAATGAGCAGTTCTTC	CSAQGLPPYNEQFF
few	TRBV20-1	TRBJ2-5	14	TRBD2	TGCAGTGCAATAAATCCCCGCGGGAGGGAGACCCAGTACTTC	CSAINPRGRETQYF
NA	TRBV7-2	TRBJ1-1	14	TRBD1	TGTGCCAGCAGGCGCGGGGGACAGGGGTTTGAAGCTTTCTTT	CASRRGGQGFEAFF
few	TRBV12-3/TRBV12-4	TRBJ1-2	15	NA	TGTGCCAGCAGTTCCGACCTGGGACCTAACTATGGCTACACCTTC	CASSSDLGPNYGYTF
NA	TRBV20-1	TRBJ1-2	17	TRBD1	TGCAGTGCCCAAGGAGGGGGACAGCCCCTCACTAACTATGGCTACACCTTC	CSAQGGGQPLTNYGYTF
NA	TRBV7-2	TRBJ1-2	14	NA	TGTGCCAGCAGCCCCCCGGACAGAGACTATGGCTACACCTTC	CASSPPDRDYGYTF
NA	TRBV27	TRBJ2-1	13	NA	TGTGCCAGCAGTTTCACCTCTAGCGATGAGCAGTTCTTC	CASSFTSSDEQFF
NA	TRBV6-6	TRBJ2-5	15	NA	TGTGCCAGCAGTTACGCCGGGACCCTCCCGGAGACCCAGTACTTC	CASSYAGTLPETQYF
NA	TRBV20-1	TRBJ2-7	11	NA	TGCAGTGCTGGGGGTCCCTACGAGCAGTACTTC	CSAGGPYEQYF
NA	TRBV4-2	TRBJ2-6	19	NA	TGTGCCAGCAGCCCGGAAGACTTCGCGAGTTCCTCTGGGGCCAACGTCCTGACTTTC	CASSPEDFASSSGANVLTF
NA	TRBV2	TRBJ1-1	11	NA	TGTGCCAGCAGTTGCCAGCAGGAAGCTTTCTTT	CASSCQQEAFF
few	TRBV6-2/TRBV6-3	TRBJ2-5	14	NA	TGTGCCAGCAGTTCCACGGACAGTCAAGAGGCCCAGTACTTC	CASSSTDSQEAQYF
NA	TRBV4-2	TRBJ1-2	14	TRBD1	TGTGCCAGCAGCCAAGGAGGGACAGGGGATGGCTACACCTTC	CASSQGGTGDGYTF
NA	TRBV11-1	TRBJ2-1	12	TRBD1	TGTGCCAGCAGCTTGGGGACAGGTGAGCAGTTCTTC	CASSLGTGEQFF
few	TRBV6-1	TRBJ2-7	16	NA	TGTGCCAGCAGTGAGGGCGGAGCGCCCCGGCCCTACGAGCAGTACTTC	CASSEGGAPRPYEQYF
NA	TRBV6-2/TRBV6-3	TRBJ2-7	19	TRBD2	TGTGCCAGCAGTTACTTCTCCGGGACTAGCGGGAGAGGCTCCTACGAGCAGTACTTC	CASSYFSGTSGRGSYEQYF
few	TRBV7-2	TRBJ2-1	15	NA	TGTGCCAGCGGAAAAAGGGGAACTCGGGACAATGAGCAGTTCTTC	CASGKRGTRDNEQFF
NA	TRBV18	TRBJ2-7	13	NA	TGTGCCAGCTCAGAACTAGGGGTGAACGAGCAGTACTTC	CASSELGVNEQYF
few	TRBV6-6	TRBJ2-7	15	NA	TGTGCCAGCCTCACGTGGCGGGACACAACCTACGAGCAGTACTTC	CASLTWRDTTYEQYF